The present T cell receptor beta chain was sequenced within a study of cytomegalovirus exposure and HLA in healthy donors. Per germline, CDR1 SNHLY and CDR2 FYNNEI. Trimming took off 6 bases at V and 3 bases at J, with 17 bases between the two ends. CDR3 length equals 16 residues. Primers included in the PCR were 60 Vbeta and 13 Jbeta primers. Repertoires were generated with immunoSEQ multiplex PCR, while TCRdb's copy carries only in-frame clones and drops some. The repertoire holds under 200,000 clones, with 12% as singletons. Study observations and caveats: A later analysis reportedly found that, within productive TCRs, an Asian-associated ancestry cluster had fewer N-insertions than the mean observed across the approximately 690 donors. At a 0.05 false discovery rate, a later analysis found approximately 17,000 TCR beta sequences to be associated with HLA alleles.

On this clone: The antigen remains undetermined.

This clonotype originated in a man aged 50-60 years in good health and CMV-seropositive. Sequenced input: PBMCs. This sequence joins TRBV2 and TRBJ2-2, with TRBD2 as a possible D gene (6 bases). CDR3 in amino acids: CASSLYGTPDTGELFF. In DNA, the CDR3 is TGTGCCAGCAGCCTTTACGGGACTCCAGACACCGGGGAGCTGTTTTTT.